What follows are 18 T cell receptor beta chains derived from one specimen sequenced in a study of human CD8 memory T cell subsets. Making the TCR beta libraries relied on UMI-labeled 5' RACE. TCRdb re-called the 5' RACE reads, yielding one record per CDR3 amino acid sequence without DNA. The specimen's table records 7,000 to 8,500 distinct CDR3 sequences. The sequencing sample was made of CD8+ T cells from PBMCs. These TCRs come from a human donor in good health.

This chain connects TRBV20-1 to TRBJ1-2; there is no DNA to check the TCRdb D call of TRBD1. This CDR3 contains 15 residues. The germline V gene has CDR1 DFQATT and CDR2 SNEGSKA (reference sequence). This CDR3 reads CSATPTGVSNYGYTF.

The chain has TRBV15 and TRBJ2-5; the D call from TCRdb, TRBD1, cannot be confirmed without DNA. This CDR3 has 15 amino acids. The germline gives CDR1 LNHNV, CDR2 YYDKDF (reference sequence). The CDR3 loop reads CATIPSRQGHETQYF.

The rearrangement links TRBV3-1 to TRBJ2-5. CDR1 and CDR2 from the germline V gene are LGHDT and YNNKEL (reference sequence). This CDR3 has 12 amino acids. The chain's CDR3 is CASSPFQETQYF.

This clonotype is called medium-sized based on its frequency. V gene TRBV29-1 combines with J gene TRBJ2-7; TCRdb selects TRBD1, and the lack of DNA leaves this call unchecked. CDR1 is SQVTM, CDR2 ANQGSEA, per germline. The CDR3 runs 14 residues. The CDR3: CSVETGTGLMEQYF.

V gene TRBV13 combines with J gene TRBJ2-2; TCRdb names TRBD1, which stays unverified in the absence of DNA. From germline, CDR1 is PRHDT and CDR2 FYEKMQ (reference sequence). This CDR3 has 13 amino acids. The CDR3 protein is CASRTWGAGELFF. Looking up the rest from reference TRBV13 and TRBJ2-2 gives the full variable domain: AAGVIQSPRHLIKEKRETATLKCYPIPRHDTVYWYQQGPGQDPQFLISFYEKMQSDKGSIPDRFSAQQFSDYHSELNMSSLELGDSALYFCASRTWGAGELFFGEGSRLTVL.

The chain's CDR3 is CASSQLSLNDEQYF. The chain uses TRBV14 and TRBJ2-7. Germline V gene sequence: CDR1 SGHDN, CDR2 FVKESK. The CDR3 contains 14 residues.

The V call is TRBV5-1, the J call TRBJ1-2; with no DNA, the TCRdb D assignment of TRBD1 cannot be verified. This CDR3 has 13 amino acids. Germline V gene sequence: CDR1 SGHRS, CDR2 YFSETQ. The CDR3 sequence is CASSQDRGHGYTF.

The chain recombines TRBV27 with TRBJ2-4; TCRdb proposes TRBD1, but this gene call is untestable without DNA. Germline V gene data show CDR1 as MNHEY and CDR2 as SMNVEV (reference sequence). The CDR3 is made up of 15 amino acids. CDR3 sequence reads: CASSPLGQGSDIQYF.

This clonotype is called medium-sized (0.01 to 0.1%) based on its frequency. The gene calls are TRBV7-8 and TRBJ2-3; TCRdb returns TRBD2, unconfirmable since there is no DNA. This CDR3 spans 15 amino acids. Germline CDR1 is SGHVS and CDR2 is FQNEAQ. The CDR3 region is CASSLTVGRTDTQYF.

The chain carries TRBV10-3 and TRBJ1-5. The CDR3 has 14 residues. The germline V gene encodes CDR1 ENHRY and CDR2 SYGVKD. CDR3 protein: CAIRDADSNQPQHF.

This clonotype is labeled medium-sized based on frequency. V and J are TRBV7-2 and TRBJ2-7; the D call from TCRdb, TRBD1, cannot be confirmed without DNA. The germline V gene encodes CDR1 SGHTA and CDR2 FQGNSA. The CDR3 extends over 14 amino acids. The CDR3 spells CASSFWTGGYEQYF. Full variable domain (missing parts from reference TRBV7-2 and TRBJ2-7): GAGVSQSPSNKVTEKGKDVELRCDPISGHTALYWYRQSLGQGLEFLIYFQGNSAPDKSGLPSDRFSAERTGGSVSTLTIQRTQQEDSAVYLCASSFWTGGYEQYFGPGTRLTVT.

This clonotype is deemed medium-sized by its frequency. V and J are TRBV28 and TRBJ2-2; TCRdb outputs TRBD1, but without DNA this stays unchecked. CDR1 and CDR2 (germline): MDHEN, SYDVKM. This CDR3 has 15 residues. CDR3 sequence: CASSLGRDPTGELFF. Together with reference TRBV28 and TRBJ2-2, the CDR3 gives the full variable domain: DVKVTQSSRYLVKRTGEKVFLECVQDMDHENMFWYRQDPGLGLRLIYFSYDVKMKEKGDIPEGYSVSREKKERFSLILESASTNQTSMYLCASSLGRDPTGELFFGEGSRLTVL.

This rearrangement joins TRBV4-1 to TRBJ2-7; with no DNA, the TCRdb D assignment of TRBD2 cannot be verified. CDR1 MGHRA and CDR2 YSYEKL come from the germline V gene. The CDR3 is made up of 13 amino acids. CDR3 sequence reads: CASNPGLGYEQYF.

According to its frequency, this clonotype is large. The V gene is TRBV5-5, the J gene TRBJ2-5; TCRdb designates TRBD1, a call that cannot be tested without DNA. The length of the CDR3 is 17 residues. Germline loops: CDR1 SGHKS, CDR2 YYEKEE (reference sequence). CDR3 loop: CASSLGILGGAGETQYF.

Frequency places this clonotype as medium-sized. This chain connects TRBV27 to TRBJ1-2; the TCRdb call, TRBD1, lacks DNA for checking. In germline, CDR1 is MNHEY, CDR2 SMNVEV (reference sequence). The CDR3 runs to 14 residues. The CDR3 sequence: CASSGTGAGYGYTF.

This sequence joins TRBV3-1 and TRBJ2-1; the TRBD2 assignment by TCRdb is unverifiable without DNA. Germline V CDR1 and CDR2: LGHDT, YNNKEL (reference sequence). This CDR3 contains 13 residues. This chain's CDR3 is CASRERMRNEQFF.

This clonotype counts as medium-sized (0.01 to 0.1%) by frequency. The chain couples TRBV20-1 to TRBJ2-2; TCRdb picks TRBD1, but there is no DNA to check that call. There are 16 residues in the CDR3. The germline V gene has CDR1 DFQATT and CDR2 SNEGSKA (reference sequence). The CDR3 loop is CSAGGRRGQITGELFF.

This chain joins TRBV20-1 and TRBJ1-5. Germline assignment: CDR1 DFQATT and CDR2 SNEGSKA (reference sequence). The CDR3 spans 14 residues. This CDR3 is CSAKPLRGDQPQHF.